The rows below give T cell receptor beta chains drawn from one sample of a study of blood T cells in healthy people across ages. TCRdb fed the 5' RACE reads into MiXCR, producing one record per CDR3 protein. The table shows around 870,000 distinct CDR3 sequences, with 29% occurring only once. The sample was blood. All receptors come from a woman aged 80 or over in good health. Both conserved end residues are part of each CDR3. Fields, in order: clone size, V gene, D gene, J gene, CDR3 protein, CDR3 DNA. The D gene is left open where the match is weak. For some rows the clone size is stated as once, few or many, or as a class when expanded; others skip it.

clone_size: few
v_call: TRBV5-1
d_call: TRBD1
j_call: TRBJ1-1
cdr3_aa: CASSVVDRLNTEAFF
cdr3_nt: TGCGCCAGTTCCGTCGTGGACAGGTTGAACACTGAAGCTTTCTTT

clone_size: few
v_call: TRBV10-3
d_call: NA
j_call: TRBJ1-3
cdr3_aa: CAISAYGSSGNTIYF
cdr3_nt: TGTGCCATCAGTGCGTATGGGTCCTCTGGAAACACCATATATTTT

clone_size: NA
v_call: TRBV5-1
d_call: NA
j_call: TRBJ1-3
cdr3_aa: CASSLMADSGNTIYF
cdr3_nt: TGCGCCAGCAGCTTGATGGCCGACTCTGGAAACACCATATATTTT

clone_size: NA
v_call: TRBV5-1
d_call: NA
j_call: TRBJ2-7
cdr3_aa: CASSGGADSRYEQYF
cdr3_nt: TGCGCCAGCAGCGGGGGGGCCGACAGCCGCTACGAGCAGTACTTC

clone_size: NA
v_call: TRBV24-1
d_call: TRBD1
j_call: TRBJ2-5
cdr3_aa: CATRPGTGGMETQYF
cdr3_nt: TGTGCCACCAGACCCGGGACAGGTGGAATGGAGACCCAGTACTTC

clone_size: NA
v_call: TRBV5-5
d_call: NA
j_call: TRBJ2-2
cdr3_aa: CASSLVQNTGELFF
cdr3_nt: TGTGCCAGCAGCTTGGTACAGAACACCGGGGAGCTGTTTTTT

clone_size: few
v_call: TRBV6-2/TRBV6-3
d_call: TRBD2
j_call: TRBJ2-7
cdr3_aa: CASSYSRDYQSYEQYF
cdr3_nt: TGTGCCAGCAGTTACTCGCGGGACTACCAATCCTACGAGCAGTACTTC

clone_size: NA
v_call: TRBV11-2
d_call: NA
j_call: TRBJ2-7
cdr3_aa: CASSLGHLLPYEQYF
cdr3_nt: TGTGCCAGCAGCTTAGGGCACCTCCTGCCCTACGAGCAGTACTTC

clone_size: few
v_call: TRBV6-2/TRBV6-3
d_call: NA
j_call: TRBJ1-2
cdr3_aa: CASSNGPFYGYTF
cdr3_nt: TGTGCCAGCAGTAACGGACCTTTCTATGGCTACACCTTC

clone_size: NA
v_call: TRBV7-8
d_call: TRBD1
j_call: TRBJ2-5
cdr3_aa: CASSLGQGYVQETQYF
cdr3_nt: TGTGCCAGCAGCTTAGGACAGGGGTATGTTCAAGAGACCCAGTACTTC

clone_size: many
v_call: TRBV20-1
d_call: TRBD2
j_call: TRBJ2-1
cdr3_aa: CSARGGETGRSSYNEQFF
cdr3_nt: TGCAGTGCTAGGGGGGGGGAAACCGGGAGGAGCTCCTACAATGAGCAGTTCTTC

clone_size: many
v_call: TRBV7-9
d_call: TRBD2
j_call: TRBJ2-3
cdr3_aa: CASSTGGIRIADTQYF
cdr3_nt: TGTGCCAGCAGCACGGGAGGGATTAGAATAGCAGATACGCAGTATTTT

clone_size: NA
v_call: TRBV28
d_call: NA
j_call: TRBJ2-7
cdr3_aa: CASSLFRQGTKTYERYF
cdr3_nt: TGTGCCAGCAGTTTATTTCGTCAGGGGACTAAAACCTACGAGCGGTACTTC

clone_size: many
v_call: TRBV6-2/TRBV6-3
d_call: NA
j_call: TRBJ2-7
cdr3_aa: CASYLGTVSASYEQYF
cdr3_nt: TGTGCCAGCTACTTGGGGACGGTATCTGCGTCCTACGAGCAGTACTTC

clone_size: many
v_call: TRBV5-1
d_call: NA
j_call: TRBJ2-3
cdr3_aa: CASSPQVGDTQYF
cdr3_nt: TGCGCCAGCAGCCCTCAGGTGGGAGATACGCAGTATTTT

clone_size: NA
v_call: TRBV27
d_call: NA
j_call: TRBJ2-7
cdr3_aa: CASSQYNNEQYF
cdr3_nt: TGTGCCAGCAGTCAATATAACAATGAGCAGTACTTC

clone_size: few
v_call: TRBV20-1
d_call: TRBD1
j_call: TRBJ1-2
cdr3_aa: CSATPGQGNYGYTF
cdr3_nt: TGCAGTGCCACGCCGGGACAGGGAAACTATGGCTACACCTTC

clone_size: few
v_call: TRBV4-2
d_call: NA
j_call: TRBJ1-4
cdr3_aa: CASSLAQSATNEKLFF
cdr3_nt: TGTGCCAGCAGCCTGGCCCAGAGTGCAACTAATGAAAAACTGTTTTTT

clone_size: NA
v_call: TRBV4-3
d_call: NA
j_call: TRBJ2-7
cdr3_aa: CASSQKADPDYEQYF
cdr3_nt: TGCGCCAGCAGCCAGAAGGCGGACCCGGACTACGAGCAGTACTTC

clone_size: NA
v_call: TRBV9
d_call: TRBD1
j_call: TRBJ2-1
cdr3_aa: CASSVAGTFGTDNEQFF
cdr3_nt: TGTGCCAGCAGCGTAGCCGGAACTTTCGGGACAGACAATGAGCAGTTCTTC

clone_size: many
v_call: TRBV7-9
d_call: TRBD1
j_call: TRBJ2-1
cdr3_aa: CASRRSGTDNEQFF
cdr3_nt: TGTGCCAGCAGACGGTCCGGGACAGACAATGAGCAGTTCTTC

clone_size: few
v_call: TRBV30
d_call: NA
j_call: TRBJ1-3
cdr3_aa: CAWAAGSRNTIYF
cdr3_nt: TGTGCCTGGGCCGCAGGAAGCAGAAACACCATATATTTT

clone_size: many
v_call: TRBV11-3
d_call: TRBD2
j_call: TRBJ2-5
cdr3_aa: CASSFTTRTSFSETQYF
cdr3_nt: TGTGCCAGCAGCTTTACAACAAGGACTAGTTTCTCGGAGACCCAGTACTTC

clone_size: NA
v_call: TRBV29-1
d_call: NA
j_call: TRBJ2-7
cdr3_aa: CSVELRGLHERYF
cdr3_nt: TGCAGCGTAGAGCTCAGGGGCCTCCACGAGCGGTACTTC

clone_size: NA
v_call: TRBV7-2
d_call: NA
j_call: TRBJ1-4
cdr3_aa: CASSLAGRGKLFF
cdr3_nt: TGTGCCAGCAGCTTAGCCGGGAGGGGAAAACTGTTTTTT

clone_size: few
v_call: TRBV6-5
d_call: NA
j_call: TRBJ2-2
cdr3_aa: CASSYARPGTGGTGELFF
cdr3_nt: TGTGCCAGCAGTTACGCCCGGCCCGGGACGGGCGGAACCGGGGAGCTGTTTTTT

clone_size: NA
v_call: TRBV4-1
d_call: TRBD2
j_call: TRBJ2-3
cdr3_aa: CASSNSRGGVITDTQYF
cdr3_nt: TGCGCCAGCAGCAACAGTCGGGGGGGTGTGATCACAGATACGCAGTATTTT

clone_size: many
v_call: TRBV4-3
d_call: TRBD2
j_call: TRBJ2-1
cdr3_aa: CASSQDRPSGGLGYNEQFF
cdr3_nt: TGCGCCAGCAGCCAAGATCGGCCTAGCGGGGGGCTCGGCTACAATGAGCAGTTCTTC

clone_size: NA
v_call: TRBV25-1
d_call: NA
j_call: TRBJ2-2
cdr3_aa: CASSDLGRGLTGELFF
cdr3_nt: TGTGCCAGCAGTGATCTGGGACGGGGGTTGACCGGGGAGCTGTTTTTT

clone_size: NA
v_call: TRBV18
d_call: NA
j_call: TRBJ2-7
cdr3_aa: CASSLGSLTDEQYF
cdr3_nt: TGTGCCAGCTCACTGGGATCCCTTACGGACGAGCAGTACTTC

clone_size: few
v_call: TRBV3-1
d_call: NA
j_call: TRBJ2-1
cdr3_aa: CASSQVESYNEQFF
cdr3_nt: TGTGCCAGCAGCCAAGTCGAATCCTACAATGAGCAGTTCTTC

clone_size: NA
v_call: TRBV5-1
d_call: NA
j_call: TRBJ1-3
cdr3_aa: CASSLASSSGNTIYF
cdr3_nt: TGCGCCAGCAGCTTGGCCAGCAGCTCTGGAAACACCATATATTTT

clone_size: many
v_call: TRBV7-2
d_call: NA
j_call: TRBJ2-5
cdr3_aa: CASSSDHRETQYF
cdr3_nt: TGTGCCAGCAGCTCGGACCATCGAGAGACCCAGTACTTC

clone_size: many
v_call: TRBV6-1
d_call: NA
j_call: TRBJ2-7
cdr3_aa: CASSEALPAPFYEQYF
cdr3_nt: TGTGCCAGCAGTGAAGCTCTCCCTGCTCCTTTTTACGAGCAGTACTTC

clone_size: many
v_call: TRBV27
d_call: NA
j_call: TRBJ2-1
cdr3_aa: CASSFFKGRNEQFF
cdr3_nt: TGTGCCAGCAGTTTTTTTAAGGGGAGGAATGAGCAGTTCTTC

clone_size: many
v_call: TRBV7-2
d_call: TRBD1
j_call: TRBJ2-4
cdr3_aa: CATGTELLKNIQYF
cdr3_nt: TGTGCCACCGGGACAGAGCTCTTGAAAAACATTCAGTACTTC

clone_size: many
v_call: TRBV18
d_call: NA
j_call: TRBJ2-1
cdr3_aa: CASSPPSPGSYNEQFF
cdr3_nt: TGTGCCAGCTCTCCACCGTCGCCAGGCTCCTACAATGAGCAGTTCTTC

clone_size: few
v_call: TRBV4-2
d_call: NA
j_call: TRBJ2-2
cdr3_aa: CASRRQLFF
cdr3_nt: TGTGCCAGCCGCAGACAGCTGTTTTTT

clone_size: NA
v_call: TRBV11-3
d_call: TRBD1
j_call: TRBJ1-1
cdr3_aa: CASSLKTTGNPDEAFF
cdr3_nt: TGTGCCAGCAGCCTAAAAACGACAGGGAATCCGGACGAAGCTTTCTTT

clone_size: many
v_call: TRBV5-6
d_call: TRBD1
j_call: TRBJ2-3
cdr3_aa: CASSLTGAHTDTQYF
cdr3_nt: TGTGCCAGCAGCTTGACAGGGGCCCACACAGATACGCAGTATTTT

clone_size: many
v_call: TRBV5-4
d_call: NA
j_call: TRBJ2-7
cdr3_aa: CASSPLGNHEQYF
cdr3_nt: TGTGCCAGCAGCCCATTGGGGAACCACGAGCAGTACTTC

clone_size: NA
v_call: TRBV13
d_call: TRBD1
j_call: TRBJ2-7
cdr3_aa: CASSHGTGKYEQYF
cdr3_nt: TGTGCCAGCAGCCATGGGACAGGGAAGTACGAGCAGTACTTC

clone_size: many
v_call: TRBV7-2
d_call: TRBD2
j_call: TRBJ2-1
cdr3_aa: CASSSRGRGGSNEQFF
cdr3_nt: TGTGCCAGCAGCTCTCGGGGCCGGGGGGGGTCCAATGAGCAGTTCTTC

clone_size: many
v_call: TRBV20-1
d_call: TRBD2
j_call: TRBJ2-3
cdr3_aa: CSARLAGGRIVDTQYF
cdr3_nt: TGCAGTGCGCGTCTAGCGGGGGGGCGTATCGTAGATACGCAGTATTTT

clone_size: NA
v_call: TRBV2
d_call: NA
j_call: TRBJ1-5
cdr3_aa: CASSSDTDQPQHF
cdr3_nt: TGTGCCAGCAGCTCAGACACGGATCAGCCCCAGCATTTT

clone_size: NA
v_call: TRBV6-2/TRBV6-3
d_call: NA
j_call: TRBJ2-3
cdr3_aa: CVSSRTDTQYF
cdr3_nt: TGTGTCAGCAGCCGAACAGATACGCAGTATTTT

clone_size: NA
v_call: TRBV28
d_call: NA
j_call: TRBJ1-4
cdr3_aa: CASSPAQGYGEKLFF
cdr3_nt: TGTGCCAGCAGTCCAGCCCAGGGGTATGGAGAAAAACTGTTTTTT

clone_size: many
v_call: TRBV7-9
d_call: NA
j_call: TRBJ2-3
cdr3_aa: CASSLSGGGTQYF
cdr3_nt: TGTGCCAGCAGTCTGAGTGGGGGAGGTACGCAGTATTTT